This T cell receptor (beta chain) derives from a study of cytotoxic CD8 clonotypes in ibrutinib-treated CLL. Study-level points and caveats: Under treatment, the uncommon public clonotypes either contracted or remained stable. Clonality was elevated at ibrutinib response and had returned toward baseline at progression.

V lost 3 bases to trimming and J lost 4 bases, with 20 bases between them. Per germline, CDR1 SGDLS and CDR2 YYNGEE. This CDR3 has 17 residues. Comments on this clone: Its antigen is not known.

Targeted sequencing depth ranged from 1 in 200,000 to 1 in 1 million T cells. Only in-frame clones appear in the TCRdb table, and some are missing; sequencing was by immunoSEQ multiplex PCR. The sample shows 150,000 to 200,000 clones, 70% to 90% of them seen only once. Here the sequenced sample was PBMCs, taken at disease progression, from a patient treated with ibrutinib. The V gene is TRBV9, the J gene TRBJ2-1, with D maybe TRBD2 (6 bases). The origin of this receptor is a human donor with chronic lymphocytic leukemia. CDR3: CASSAYPELANYNEQFF. CDR3 in DNA: TGTGCCAGCAGCGCCTACCCGGAGCTAGCGAATTACAATGAGCAGTTCTTC.